This T cell receptor (beta chain) was retrieved from a study of blood T cells in healthy people across ages. Broader study findings: Higher diversity and more naive CD4+ cells were features of long-lived donors, compared to aged donors.

Primed by a sample-barcoded 5' primer and a J-beta primer mix, a second PCR proceeded for roughly 6 to 12 cycles. TCRdb independently ran MiXCR on the 5' RACE reads; one entry per CDR3 protein. The data contain 1.5 million to 2 million distinct CDR3 sequences, 28% of them singletons. In regard to this clonotype: Its target is not known.

This CDR3 has 15 residues. Germline V gene lookup returns CDR1 SNHLY and CDR2 FYNNEI. The V end was cut by 4 bases, the J end by 1 base, with 13 bases between. The donors, aged about 6 to 100, were healthy Caucasians from Russia. The specimen was blood. The chain combines TRBV2 with TRBJ2-5, with a weak D call TRBD2 (7 bases). The clonotype originates from a woman aged 25 to 39 in good health. This CDR3 is CASSVGGGIQETQYF. The CDR3 nucleotides are TGTGCCAGCAGTGTCGGCGGGGGCATCCAAGAGACCCAGTACTTC.